A selection of T cell receptor beta chains follows, all from one sample in a study of blood T cells in healthy people across ages. TCRdb reprocessed the 5' RACE reads with MiXCR, giving one entry per CDR3 protein. Seen here are 350,000 to 450,000 distinct CDR3 sequences, 50% to 60% observed once, and the top ten hold around 49%. Material for sequencing was blood. The source is a man between 60 and 75 years old in good health. The CDR3 runs from the conserved cysteine through the conserved F or W. D genes are given only for firm matches. Only some rows state a clone size, as once, few, many or a class for expanded clones.

TRBV14	few	17	.	TRBJ1-1	CASSQVGGRARGTEAFF	TGTGCCAGCAGCCAAGTAGGGGGTCGGGCTCGAGGCACTGAAGCTTTCTTT
TRBV9	many	14	TRBD2	TRBJ2-1	CASSVAGGPYEQFF	TGTGCCAGCAGCGTAGCGGGGGGGCCGTATGAGCAGTTCTTC
TRBV7-2	.	15	.	TRBJ2-1	CASSPRAARYNEQFF	TGTGCCAGCAGCCCCCGGGCGGCACGTTACAATGAGCAGTTCTTC
TRBV30	.	13	.	TRBJ2-6	CAWSGLGANVLTF	TGTGCCTGGTCCGGGTTGGGGGCCAACGTCCTGACTTTC
TRBV20-1	few	14	TRBD2	TRBJ2-7	CSAIPGRPTYEQYF	TGCAGTGCTATACCCGGGAGGCCGACCTACGAGCAGTACTTC
TRBV29-1	.	13	TRBD1	TRBJ2-5	CSGSGTGGYGQYF	TGCAGCGGAAGCGGGACAGGGGGTTACGGGCAGTACTTC
TRBV20-1	.	13	TRBD2	TRBJ2-5	CSASPGGEGTQYF	TGCAGTGCTAGCCCCGGGGGGGAGGGGACCCAGTACTTC
TRBV24-1	.	16	.	TRBJ2-5	CATSDLHFGGKETQYF	TGTGCCACCAGTGATTTGCATTTCGGCGGTAAAGAGACCCAGTACTTC
TRBV7-9	.	18	.	TRBJ2-1	CASSLAGTLTTYYNEQFF	TGTGCCAGCAGCTTAGCAGGGACACTTACAACCTACTACAATGAGCAGTTCTTC
TRBV24-1	.	16	TRBD2	TRBJ2-3	CATSDLTSGGTDTQYF	TGTGCCACCAGTGATTTAACTAGCGGGGGCACAGATACGCAGTATTTT
TRBV3-1	.	12	.	TRBJ2-1	CASSPEPGEQFF	TGTGCCAGCAGCCCCGAGCCGGGTGAGCAGTTCTTC
TRBV28	.	13	.	TRBJ2-7	CASSRQVPKEQYF	TGTGCCAGCAGCCGACAGGTTCCTAAGGAGCAGTACTTC
TRBV4-1	.	16	.	TRBJ1-4	CASSQLPTVPNEKLFF	TGCGCCAGCAGCCAGCTACCGACAGTGCCCAATGAAAAACTGTTTTTT
TRBV18	few	13	.	TRBJ2-7	CASSPVSDGEQYF	TGTGCCAGCTCACCGGTCAGCGACGGCGAGCAGTACTTC
TRBV7-3	.	13	.	TRBJ2-4	CASSAGPSTVQYF	TGTGCCAGCAGCGCCGGACCGTCTACGGTGCAGTACTTC
TRBV15	few	15	.	TRBJ2-5	CATSRERTVQETQYF	TGTGCCACCAGCAGAGAGAGGACGGTTCAAGAGACCCAGTACTTC
TRBV20-1	many	15	.	TRBJ2-3	CSASQRAPGGDTQYF	TGCAGTGCTTCTCAGCGGGCTCCGGGTGGAGATACGCAGTATTTT
TRBV3-1	.	14	TRBD1	TRBJ1-4	CASSQLNRGEKLFF	TGTGCCAGCAGCCAACTCAACAGGGGGGAAAAACTGTTTTTT
TRBV11-3	many	16	TRBD2	TRBJ2-3	CASSLVAAGEGDTQYF	TGTGCCAGCAGCTTAGTGGCAGCGGGAGAGGGAGATACGCAGTATTTT
TRBV20-1	.	13	.	TRBJ1-2	CSAEGGNNYGYTF	TGCAGTGCCGAGGGCGGAAATAACTATGGCTACACCTTC
TRBV15	.	14	TRBD1	TRBJ2-7	CATSREGQGYEQYF	TGTGCCACCAGCAGAGAGGGACAGGGCTACGAGCAGTACTTC
TRBV3-1	few	14	.	TRBJ2-1	CASSQLRAGGEQFF	TGTGCCAGCAGCCAACTAAGAGCCGGGGGTGAGCAGTTCTTC
TRBV5-1	few	14	.	TRBJ2-1	CASSPGPKVDEQFF	TGCGCCAGCAGCCCGGGACCTAAGGTGGATGAGCAGTTCTTC
TRBV7-2	.	15	TRBD2	TRBJ2-7	CASSNSGTRSYEQYF	TGTGCCAGCAGTAACAGCGGGACCCGTTCCTACGAGCAGTACTTC
TRBV7-9	.	15	.	TRBJ2-5	CASSPGRTAWETQYF	TGTGCCAGCAGCCCCGGACGGACGGCCTGGGAGACCCAGTACTTC
TRBV4-1	once	16	TRBD2	TRBJ2-5	CASSQEARSWGGTQYF	TGCGCCAGCAGCCAAGAGGCCAGAAGTTGGGGGGGGACCCAGTACTTC
TRBV6-5	.	15	.	TRBJ1-5	CASSRRGGSNQPQHF	TGTGCCAGCAGCCGCCGTGGCGGTAGCAATCAGCCCCAGCATTTT
TRBV6-1	.	14	.	TRBJ1-2	CASSSGTAVYGYTF	TGTGCCAGCAGTTCCGGGACCGCCGTCTATGGCTACACCTTC
TRBV30	.	13	.	TRBJ2-5	CAWSAPYPLEQYF	TGTGCCTGGAGTGCCCCCTACCCTCTGGAGCAGTACTTC
TRBV7-9	.	16	TRBD2	TRBJ2-3	CASSLGLAGGSDTQYF	TGTGCCAGCAGCTTGGGACTAGCGGGGGGGTCAGATACGCAGTATTTT
TRBV5-1	many	16	TRBD2	TRBJ2-1	CASSLETSGIGNEQFF	TGCGCCAGCAGCTTGGAAACTAGCGGGATCGGCAATGAGCAGTTCTTC
TRBV27	once	17	.	TRBJ2-7	CASSFLKSGGSNYEQYF	TGTGCCAGCAGTTTCTTGAAGAGTGGCGGGTCAAACTACGAGCAGTACTTC
TRBV2	.	17	TRBD1	TRBJ1-5	CASMPGLGGQGGQPQHF	TGTGCCAGCATGCCAGGGCTGGGTGGACAGGGAGGACAGCCCCAGCATTTT
TRBV29-1	.	12	.	TRBJ2-1	CSVEDLAGLGFF	TGCAGCGTTGAAGATCTCGCGGGACTGGGGTTCTTC
TRBV11-2	.	17	.	TRBJ2-5	CASSLDRAGRPYNEQYF	TGTGCCAGCAGCTTAGATCGGGCGGGGAGACCCTACAATGAGCAGTACTTC
TRBV29-1	.	12	TRBD1	TRBJ1-2	CSGKTGGYGYTF	TGCAGTGGAAAAACAGGGGGTTATGGCTACACCTTC
TRBV6-1	few	16	TRBD1	TRBJ2-3	CASSLPGQGFTDTQYF	TGTGCCAGCAGTTTGCCGGGACAGGGGTTCACAGATACGCAGTATTTT
TRBV12-3/TRBV12-4	.	12	.	TRBJ2-3	CASRPAGDTQYF	TGTGCCAGCAGGCCCGCGGGAGATACGCAGTATTTT
TRBV20-1	.	13	.	TRBJ1-2	CSARGQVDYGYTF	TGCAGTGCTAGAGGACAGGTGGACTATGGCTACACCTTC
TRBV10-1	.	15	.	TRBJ2-7	CASSEGAALTYEQYF	TGCGCCAGCAGTGAGGGGGCAGCCCTAACCTACGAGCAGTACTTC
TRBV7-2	few	15	.	TRBJ2-3	CASSSRGGVTDTQYF	TGTGCCAGCAGCTCCCGCGGGGGCGTCACAGATACGCAGTATTTT
TRBV9	.	16	TRBD2	TRBJ2-1	CASSVGSGSVLNEQFF	TGTGCCAGCAGCGTGGGTAGCGGGAGTGTCTTGAATGAGCAGTTCTTC
TRBV13	.	18	TRBD2	TRBJ2-7	CASSLSPRAGGTRHEQYF	TGTGCCAGCAGCTTATCCCCTCGGGCGGGGGGCACCCGACACGAGCAGTACTTC
TRBV5-5	few	15	.	TRBJ2-5	CASSLAVALQETQYF	TGTGCCAGCAGCTTGGCCGTGGCTTTGCAAGAGACCCAGTACTTC